This is a list of T cell receptor beta chains from one sample in a study of blood T cells in healthy people across ages. A single record per CDR3 protein comes from TCRdb applying MiXCR to the 5' RACE reads. The sample holds around 800,000 distinct CDR3 sequences; about half are singletons and the top ten take roughly 18%. The sample comprised blood. These receptors were obtained from an elderly man in good health. CDR3s include the opening cysteine and the closing phenylalanine or tryptophan. The D gene is left open where the match is weak. Where a row states a size, it is once, few, many or the class of an expanded clone; other rows omit it.

TRBD1 TRBJ2-5 TRBV11-3 . TGTGCCAGCAGCCCGCGGACAGGAGGTTTAGGGACCCAGTACTTC CASSPRTGGLGTQYF
TRBD1 TRBJ1-6 TRBV14 . TGTGCCAGCAGACTTGCCGGGACAGGGGTTTTCAATTCACCCCTCCACTTT CASRLAGTGVFNSPLHF
. TRBJ2-7 TRBV11-1 . TGTGCCAGCAGCTTAGGCCTAGCTTTAATGGCCCATGAGCAGTACTTC CASSLGLALMAHEQYF
. TRBJ2-7 TRBV4-2 . TGTGCCAGCAGCCAAGATATAGCCGCCAGCTCCTACGAGCAGTACTTC CASSQDIAASSYEQYF
. TRBJ2-4 TRBV20-1 . TGCAGTGCTAGAGATAAGTTCCGGGGTATAGCCAAAAACATTCAGTACTTC CSARDKFRGIAKNIQYF
TRBD2 TRBJ2-1 TRBV25-1 . TGTGCCAGCAGTGGGGGGGGATATGAGCAGTTCTTC CASSGGGYEQFF
. TRBJ2-3 TRBV7-6 . TGTGCCAGCAGCTTAGTTAGAGGCATAGGCGCCAACCCCACAGATACGCAGTATTTT CASSLVRGIGANPTDTQYF
TRBD1 TRBJ2-1 TRBV15 . TGTGCCACCAGCAGAGATACAGGGGCCAATGAGCAGTTCTTC CATSRDTGANEQFF
. TRBJ2-1 TRBV28 . TGTGCCAGCAGTTTAACGACGGGAGGGGGCTTTGAGCAGTTCTTC CASSLTTGGGFEQFF
. TRBJ2-7 TRBV7-2 . TGTGCCAGCAGCGGCCGGACAGGAGGGGACGAGCAGTACTTC CASSGRTGGDEQYF
. TRBJ1-6 TRBV12-3/TRBV12-4 once TGTGCCAGCAGTTTTGGGGCTGGATCACCCCTCCACTTT CASSFGAGSPLHF
. TRBJ2-3 TRBV2 few TGTGCCAGCAGTGAAGCCCGAAGCACAGATACGCAGTATTTT CASSEARSTDTQYF
TRBD2 TRBJ2-5 TRBV20-1 few TGCAGTGCTAGAGATCGACTAGCGGGGGGCCAAGAGACCCAGTACTTC CSARDRLAGGQETQYF
. TRBJ2-1 TRBV7-3 . TGTGCCAGCAGCATCACCGAGTCTTGGGGGGATGAGCAGTTCTTC CASSITESWGDEQFF
TRBD1 TRBJ2-4 TRBV18 . TGTGCCAGCTCACCGGTCCCCCACGGGACAGGGTATGTCAAAAACATTCAGTACTTC CASSPVPHGTGYVKNIQYF
. TRBJ2-7 TRBV3-1 . TGTGCCAGCAGCCAAGGAGACTCTGCGAGTAGGTACTTC CASSQGDSASRYF
TRBD1 TRBJ2-1 TRBV7-2 few TGTGCCAGCAGCTTAGCCGGACAGGGGTTCAATGAGCAGTTCTTC CASSLAGQGFNEQFF
TRBD2 TRBJ2-7 TRBV7-8 . TGTGCCAGCAGCTTAGAGGGACTAGCGGGATCCCACGAGCAGTACTTC CASSLEGLAGSHEQYF
TRBD2 TRBJ2-7 TRBV6-1 few TGTGCCAGCAGTCGGACTACCGGGACTAGCGGGACAGGCGAGCAGTACTTC CASSRTTGTSGTGEQYF
. TRBJ2-5 TRBV12-3/TRBV12-4 few TGTGCCAGCAGTTCCGGAGGGTACCAAGAGACCCAGTACTTC CASSSGGYQETQYF
. TRBJ2-7 TRBV6-2/TRBV6-3 many TGTGCCAGCAGTTACTCGGGTTTCGCCCCCTACGAGCAGTACTTC CASSYSGFAPYEQYF
TRBD2 TRBJ2-3 TRBV20-1 . TGCAGTGCCCTAGCTCTCATAGGGGCGGGAGGACGGGTGGATACGCAGTATTTT CSALALIGAGGRVDTQYF
TRBD1 TRBJ1-2 TRBV7-9 . TGTGCCAGCAGCCCGGGACAGGGGGTAGACTATGGCTACACCTTC CASSPGQGVDYGYTF
. TRBJ1-1 TRBV5-1 . TGCGCCAGCAGCATCAGGGGAGCGAGTACTGAAGCTTTCTTT CASSIRGASTEAFF
TRBD2 TRBJ2-1 TRBV20-1 . TGCAGTGCTAGAGCTAGCGGGAGGGCCGATGAGCAGTTCTTC CSARASGRADEQFF
. TRBJ1-5 TRBV6-1 . TGTGCCAGCAGCTCGGGGAGGGATAAACAGCCCCAGCATTTT CASSSGRDKQPQHF
. TRBJ2-7 TRBV28 few TGTGCCAGCAGGTTAATTAGCGACTCCTACGAGCAGTACTTC CASRLISDSYEQYF
. TRBJ1-5 TRBV27 few TGTGCCAGCAGTCCGTCCCGGGACACTCAGCCCCAGCATTTT CASSPSRDTQPQHF
. TRBJ2-4 TRBV3-1 few TGTGCCAGCAGGCAAGGACAGACAAACATTCAGTACTTC CASRQGQTNIQYF
. TRBJ2-1 TRBV12-3/TRBV12-4 few TGTGCCAGCAGTGTCGGGCCCCTAAATGAGCAGTTCTTC CASSVGPLNEQFF
TRBD2 TRBJ2-7 TRBV7-2 . TGTGCCAGCAGCCCCCGGGCTGGACTAGCCTCGTACGAGCAGTACTTC CASSPRAGLASYEQYF
. TRBJ2-7 TRBV7-2 . TGTGCCAGCAGCTCACAGGTAGACGAGCAGTACTTC CASSSQVDEQYF
. TRBJ1-6 TRBV27 few TGTGCCAGCAGTTTAGGGGGGGATTCACCCCTCCACTTT CASSLGGDSPLHF
. TRBJ1-2 TRBV29-1 . TGCAGCGGTGAACAGATATATAACTATGGCTACACCTTC CSGEQIYNYGYTF
. TRBJ2-5 TRBV28 . TGTGCCAGCAGTTTAAGGGGGAGCCAATACAATGAGCAGTACTTC CASSLRGSQYNEQYF
TRBD2 TRBJ2-6 TRBV5-1 many TGCGCCAGCAGCCCGGAGGGAGGGTCTGGGGCCAACGTCCTGACTTTC CASSPEGGSGANVLTF
. TRBJ1-1 TRBV15 . TGTGCCACCAGCAGAACCATGACTGAAGCTTTCTTT CATSRTMTEAFF
TRBD2 TRBJ2-1 TRBV5-1 . TGCGCCAGCAGCTCTGGACTAGCGGGAGGACTGGAGACCCAGTTCTTC CASSSGLAGGLETQFF
TRBD1 TRBJ2-1 TRBV2 . TGTGCCAGCAGGTACCGGGACAGGGTTCTCTACAATGAGCAGTTCTTC CASRYRDRVLYNEQFF
. TRBJ2-3 TRBV12-3/TRBV12-4 . TGTGCCAGCAGTTTAGCGCTTACTATCGGAGTCACAGATACGCAGTATTTT CASSLALTIGVTDTQYF
. TRBJ2-5 TRBV5-1 few TGCGCCAGCAGCTTTGGAACCGCTCGCGAGACCCAGTACTTC CASSFGTARETQYF
TRBD1 TRBJ1-2 TRBV6-6 . TGTGCCAGCAGTTCCACCAGGGACAGTTACTATGGCTACACCTTC CASSSTRDSYYGYTF
. TRBJ1-2 TRBV10-3 . TGTGCCATCAGTTGGGGGTTGGATGGCTACACCTTC CAISWGLDGYTF
. TRBJ2-7 TRBV20-1 once TGCAGTGCTAGAGGGGCCCCGGGAACTTCCTACGAGCAGTACTTC CSARGAPGTSYEQYF
. TRBJ1-2 TRBV20-1 few TGCAGTGCCCGGGACATCGGCGGCTATGGCTACACCTTC CSARDIGGYGYTF
TRBD2 TRBJ2-1 TRBV20-1 . TGCAGTGCTAGAGACAGGACTAGCGGGATCGGGGAGCAGTTCTTC CSARDRTSGIGEQFF
. TRBJ2-5 TRBV12-3/TRBV12-4 many TGTGCCAGCAGTAAACTAGGACATGGGGGGGAGACCCAGTACTTC CASSKLGHGGETQYF
TRBD2 TRBJ2-7 TRBV29-1 . TGCAGCGTTGACCCTTTTAGCGGGAGCTCCTACAATGAGCAGTACTTC CSVDPFSGSSYNEQYF
. TRBJ1-6 TRBV30 many TGTGCCTGGAACAGGGAGGACTCCTATAATTCACCCCTCCACTTT CAWNREDSYNSPLHF
TRBD2 TRBJ2-1 TRBV11-3 . TGTGCCAGCACCGGCGGGAGAACCCACAATGAGCAGTTCTTC CASTGGRTHNEQFF
. TRBJ1-1 TRBV12-3/TRBV12-4 once TGTGCCAGCAGGATGGACCTTCGAGAAGCTTTCTTT CASRMDLREAFF
TRBD2 TRBJ2-3 TRBV12-3/TRBV12-4 few TGTGCCAGCAGTTTTGCTACTAGCGGAGGGGCAGATACGCAGTATTTT CASSFATSGGADTQYF
. TRBJ2-3 TRBV20-1 few TGCAGTGCTAGGGGGGGTATCGGCCGCACAGATACGCAGTATTTT CSARGGIGRTDTQYF
TRBD1 TRBJ1-5 TRBV6-1 . TGTGCCAGCAGTGACGAGGGACAGCCAAATCAGCCCCAGCATTTT CASSDEGQPNQPQHF
TRBD1 TRBJ2-7 TRBV7-7 . TGTGCTAGCAGTCCCAGGACAGGGGTAGACGAGCAGTACTTC CASSPRTGVDEQYF
. TRBJ2-3 TRBV20-1 . TGCAGTGCTAGCATGGGAGATACGCAGTATTTT CSASMGDTQYF
. TRBJ2-1 TRBV11-2 many TGTGCCAGCAGCCCGAGAGCGGCAAGCTCCTACAATGAGCAGTTCTTC CASSPRAASSYNEQFF
. TRBJ2-5 TRBV7-2 . TGTGCCAGCAGCTTGGGACACCCGCGAGAGACCCAGTACTTC CASSLGHPRETQYF
. TRBJ2-5 TRBV18 few TGTGCCAGCTCACCACCGAGCCTCACGTACCAAGAGACCCAGTACTTC CASSPPSLTYQETQYF
. TRBJ2-7 TRBV20-1 few TGCAGTGCTCTACCGAACTCCTACGAGCAGTACTTC CSALPNSYEQYF